These 25 T cell receptor beta chains share one sample of origin, sequenced in a study of cytomegalovirus exposure and HLA in healthy donors. PCR involved 60 Vbeta and 13 Jbeta primers. Clones were read by immunoSEQ multiplex PCR, and TCRdb kept only the in-frame ones, dropping some. The sample holds more than 95,000 clones, 70% to 85% seen once. Sequences were obtained from PBMCs. The receptors stem from a man aged 50 or older in good health and CMV-seropositive.

This clone came up a few times. CDR3 region: CASKPSRTGYEQYF. Written as DNA, the CDR3 is TGTGCCAGCAAACCATCCCGCACTGGTTACGAGCAGTACTTC. This chain links TRBV6-1 with TRBJ2-7; D is unresolved. CDR3 length equals 14 residues. CDR1 and CDR2 (germline): MNHNS, SASEGT. V was trimmed by 7 bases and J by 4 bases, leaving 17 bases between them.

This clone appeared once. The chain uses TRBV28 and TRBJ1-1; 7 bases fit TRBD1. J gave up 1 base and V 6 bases, and 8 bases lay outside the gene matches. CDR3 length equals 15 residues. CDR1 is MDHEN and CDR2 is SYDVKM in the germline V gene. In nucleotides, the CDR3 is TGTGCCAGCAGCAGTAATTCAGGGGGGAACACTGAAGCTTTCTTT. Residues: CASSSNSGGNTEAFF.

This chain uses TRBV30 with TRBJ2-2; TRBD1 agrees at 7 bases. V dropped 6 bases and J dropped 5; count of bases not matched to a gene: 9. CDR3 length: 14 amino acids. The V gene's germline CDR1 is GTSNPN and CDR2 SVGIG (reference sequence). In DNA, the CDR3 is TGTGCCTGCCGACCGGGACAGAGGACCGGGGAGCTGTTTTTT. Translation gives CACRPGQRTGELFF.

The chain combines TRBV18 with TRBJ2-7; TRBD2 agrees at 11 bases. CDR3 length: 16 amino acids. V lost 3 bases and J lost 2; bases outside the gene matches: 6. Germline CDR1 reads KGHSH; CDR2 reads LQKENI. The CDR3: CASSPAGTSGTYEQYF. CDR3 DNA: TGTGCCAGCTCACCGGCCGGGACTAGCGGAACCTACGAGCAGTACTTC.

The V call is TRBV7-3, the J call TRBJ2-3; D is possibly TRBD1 (6 bases). V shed 5 bases and J shed 7 bases, with 13 bases lying between them. The CDR3 consists of 13 residues. Germline loops: CDR1 SGHTA, CDR2 FQGTGA. CDR3 in amino acids: CASSRTVEHTQYF. The CDR3 DNA is TGTGCCAGCAGCCGGACAGTTGAGCATACGCAGTATTTT.

The chain recombines TRBV11-2 with TRBJ1-4; D unclear. CDR1 is SGHAT, CDR2 FQNNGV, per germline. Trimming removed 8 bases at V and 13 bases at J, with 23 bases between. The CDR3 length is 14 residues. The CDR3 bases are TGTGCCAGCCGGGAAGGGCTGGACCCCGTGAGACTGTTTTTT. This gives the protein CASREGLDPVRLFF.

This clone turned up a few times. The chain links TRBV5-5 to TRBJ1-1; tentatively, D is TRBD1 (5 bases). The CDR3 runs to 14 residues. V dropped 4 bases and J dropped 0 bases, with 10 bases sitting between them. The germline V gene has CDR1 SGHKS and CDR2 YYEKEE (reference sequence). CDR3 sequence (DNA): TGTGCCAGCAGCATGACAGACTTGAACACTGAAGCTTTCTTT. It specifies CASSMTDLNTEAFF.

This chain uses TRBV9 with TRBJ2-7; no definite D call. The CDR3 loop spans 14 amino acids. The germline V gene encodes CDR1 SGDLS and CDR2 YYNGEE. Trimming left V 0 bases short and J 6 bases short, with 13 bases between. The CDR3 coding sequence is TGTGCCAGCAGCGTAGAACCCTTGGCCTCCGAGCAGTACTTC. Its translation: CASSVEPLASEQYF.

V usage is TRBV28 and J usage is TRBJ2-5; 7 bases match TRBD2. Germline CDR1 reads MDHEN; CDR2 reads SYDVKM. The CDR3 is made up of 9 amino acids. V lost 11 bases to trimming and J lost 14 bases; unmatched junction nucleotides: 8. DNA of the CDR3: TGTGCCCGACCCGGGGGGACCTACTTC. Translation gives CARPGGTYF.

This chain joins TRBV5-6 and TRBJ1-2; TRBD1 might be the D (5 bases). CDR1 SGHDT and CDR2 YYEEEE come from the germline V gene. Trimming stripped 6 bases from V and 8 bases from J, with 17 bases between. This CDR3 comprises 13 residues. The CDR3 nucleotides read TGTGCCAGCACTAATACGGGGGGATGGGGCTACACCTTC. Protein product: CASTNTGGWGYTF.

The CDR3 spells CASSSIGTSGAPMNNEQFF. The CDR3 DNA sequence: TGTGCCAGCAGCTCTATTGGGACTAGCGGGGCGCCTATGAACAATGAGCAGTTCTTC. The V call is TRBV11-2, the J call TRBJ2-1; 13 bases are a match to TRBD2. The CDR3 is 19 amino acids. Germline V CDR1 and CDR2: SGHAT, FQNNGV. Losses at the gene ends were 4 bases for V and 5 bases for J; bases not matched to a gene: 14.

This chain connects TRBV7-2 to TRBJ1-1; the D is unclear. Trimming shortened V by 0 bases and J by 5 bases, and 13 bases separated the two germline ends. Germline V gives CDR1 SGHTA, CDR2 FQGNSA. The CDR3 totals 15 residues. CDR3 in DNA: TGTGCCAGCAGCTTAGCGGAGGCGGGGAAAACTGAAGCTTTCTTT. Translation gives CASSLAEAGKTEAFF.

This chain connects TRBV29-1 to TRBJ1-1, with 9 bases that match TRBD1. V dropped 4 bases and J dropped 5; count of bases not matched to a gene: 8. The CDR3 length is 14 residues. Germline V gives CDR1 SQVTM, CDR2 ANQGSEA. Written as DNA, the CDR3 is TGCAGCGTTGGAGGTACAGGGGGCTGGACTGAAGCTTTCTTT. Amino acids: CSVGGTGGWTEAFF.

The rearrangement joins TRBV6-6 to TRBJ1-4, with D perhaps TRBD1 (5 bases). There are 15 residues in the CDR3. The V end lost 2 bases, the J end lost 0 bases, and 7 bases lay between the germline ends. Germline CDR1 reads MNHNY; CDR2 reads SVGAGI (reference sequence). The CDR3 loop is CASSYGATTNEKLFF. CDR3 nucleotides: TGTGCCAGCAGTTACGGGGCCACAACTAATGAAAAACTGTTTTTT.

The rearrangement links TRBV5-1 to TRBJ2-5, with D maybe TRBD1 (5 bases). Trimming shortened V by 2 bases and J by 5 bases, and 16 bases separated the two germline ends. Germline V CDR1 and CDR2: SGHRS, YFSETQ. This CDR3 is 15 amino acids long. The chain's CDR3 is CASSFQGSPSETQYF. The CDR3 nucleotides are TGCGCCAGCAGCTTCCAGGGTAGCCCGTCCGAGACCCAGTACTTC.

The rearrangement joins TRBV7-9 to TRBJ1-1; D may be TRBD1 (6 bases). Per germline, CDR1 SEHNR and CDR2 FQNEAQ (reference sequence). Between the trimmed V and J ends, which lost 5 bases and 4 bases, there was a span of 11 bases. This CDR3 has 13 amino acids. The CDR3 DNA sequence: TGTGCCAGCAGCCAGGGGTGGAGCACTGAAGCTTTCTTT. Protein sequence: CASSQGWSTEAFF. Full variable domain (outside the CDR3, taken from reference TRBV7-9 and TRBJ1-1): DTGVSQNPRHKITKRGQNVTFRCDPISEHNRLYWYRQTLGQGPEFLTYFQNEAQLEKSRLLSDRFSAERPKGSFSTLEIQRTEQGDSAMYLCASSQGWSTEAFFGQGTRLTVV.

This clone turned up a few times. The CDR3 nucleotides are TGTGCCAGCAACAGGGCCGAGAACACTGAAGCTTTCTTT. Its translation is CASNRAENTEAFF. The chain has TRBV2 and TRBJ1-1, with a weak D call TRBD1 (6 bases). Germline CDR1 SNHLY, CDR2 FYNNEI. The CDR3 runs to 13 residues. Trimming stripped 7 bases from V and 1 base from J, with 10 bases between.

The genes are TRBV10-1 and TRBJ1-1; a weak D match, TRBD1 (6 bases). CDR1 and CDR2 from the germline V gene are WNHNN and SYGVQD (reference sequence). The CDR3 covers 15 residues. With 6 bases removed from V and 0 bases from J, the gap between germline ends came to 14 bases. The CDR3 is CASRRETGMNTEAFF. In nucleotides, the CDR3 is TGCGCCAGCAGACGGGAAACAGGGATGAACACTGAAGCTTTCTTT.

This chain links TRBV5-1 with TRBJ2-5, with 12 positions matching TRBD1. Germline loops: CDR1 SGHRS, CDR2 YFSETQ. J gave up 4 bases and V 4 bases, and 8 bases lay outside the gene matches. The CDR3 runs 16 residues. The CDR3 loop reads CASSAGTGGGGETQYF. As DNA, the CDR3 is TGCGCCAGCAGCGCCGGGACAGGGGGCGGAGGAGAGACCCAGTACTTC.

This clone has a single count. The V call is TRBV28, the J call TRBJ1-6, with TRBD1 matching 10 bases. V shed 4 bases, J shed 8 bases, and the junction held 5 bases outside the gene matches. Germline CDR1 MDHEN, CDR2 SYDVKM. There are 15 residues in the CDR3. The CDR3 coding sequence is TGTGCCAGCAGTTCTCCCGGGACAGGGGATTCACCCCTCCACTTT. This encodes CASSSPGTGDSPLHF. The complete variable domain, with remaining parts taken from reference TRBV28 and TRBJ1-6, reads DVKVTQSSRYLVKRTGEKVFLECVQDMDHENMFWYRQDPGLGLRLIYFSYDVKMKEKGDIPEGYSVSREKKERFSLILESASTNQTSMYLCASSSPGTGDSPLHFGNGTRLTVT.

V is TRBV6-5 and J is TRBJ2-1; 9 positions agree with TRBD2. Trimming took 4 bases from V and 2 from J; bases not matched to a gene: 3. The CDR3 spans 15 residues. The germline V gene encodes CDR1 MNHEY and CDR2 SVGAGI. The CDR3 loop is CASSSPSGTYNEQFF. CDR3 DNA sequence: TGTGCCAGCAGTTCACCTAGCGGGACCTACAATGAGCAGTTCTTC.

The chain carries TRBV7-9 and TRBJ1-1; D not resolved. The V end lost 0 bases, the J end lost 1 base, and 3 bases lay between the germline ends. The germline CDR1 and CDR2 sequences are SEHNR and FQNEAQ (reference sequence). This CDR3 comprises 13 residues. CDR3 coding DNA: TGTGCCAGCAGCTTAGCCGGGAACACTGAAGCTTTCTTT. As protein: CASSLAGNTEAFF.

The V and J genes are TRBV5-1 and TRBJ2-2; 10 nucleotides match TRBD2. The CDR3 sequence is 17 residues long. Per the germline V gene, CDR1 is SGHRS and CDR2 is YFSETQ. V dropped 4 bases and J dropped 4; count of bases not matched to a gene: 10. The CDR3 sequence: CASSRWGSGGPTGELFF. The CDR3 DNA follows: TGCGCCAGCAGCCGGTGGGGTAGCGGGGGGCCCACCGGGGAGCTGTTTTTT. The variable domain in full, completed from reference TRBV5-1 and TRBJ2-2, reads KAGVTQTPRYLIKTRGQQVTLSCSPISGHRSVSWYQQTPGQGLQFLFEYFSETQRNKGNFPGRFSGRQFSNSRSEMNVSTLELGDSALYLCASSRWGSGGPTGELFFGEGSRLTVL.

The chain links TRBV7-2 to TRBJ2-7; 10 bases are a match to TRBD2. The germline V gene encodes CDR1 SGHTA and CDR2 FQGNSA. V trimming: 5 bases; J trimming: 0 bases; junction bases outside the gene matches: 4. The CDR3 spans 15 residues. The CDR3 is CASSTGLAVSYEQYF. In DNA form, the CDR3 reads TGTGCCAGCAGCACCGGACTAGCGGTCTCCTACGAGCAGTACTTC.

The chain joins TRBV7-9 to TRBJ2-3, with a weak D call TRBD2 (6 bases). The V gene lost 1 base and the J gene lost 2 bases, with 13 bases spanning the gap. This CDR3 region has 16 residues. Germline values: CDR1 SEHNR, CDR2 FQNEAQ (reference sequence). The CDR3 is CASSLVVGGPTDTQYF. CDR3 DNA: TGTGCCAGCAGCTTAGTGGTGGGAGGCCCCACAGATACGCAGTATTTT.